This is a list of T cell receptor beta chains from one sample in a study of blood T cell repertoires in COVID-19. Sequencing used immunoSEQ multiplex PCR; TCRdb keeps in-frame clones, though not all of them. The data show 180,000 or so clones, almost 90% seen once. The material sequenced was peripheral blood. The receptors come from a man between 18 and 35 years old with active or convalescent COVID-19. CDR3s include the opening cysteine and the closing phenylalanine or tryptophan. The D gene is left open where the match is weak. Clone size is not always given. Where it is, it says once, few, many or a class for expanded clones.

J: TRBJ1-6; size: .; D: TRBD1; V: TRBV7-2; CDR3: CASSSRGLSYNSPLHF; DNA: TGTGCCAGCAGCAGCAGGGGGCTATCCTATAATTCACCCCTCCACTTT
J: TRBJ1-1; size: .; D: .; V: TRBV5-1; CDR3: CASSLPTGNTEAFF; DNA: TGCGCCAGCAGCTTACCCACAGGGAACACTGAAGCTTTCTTT
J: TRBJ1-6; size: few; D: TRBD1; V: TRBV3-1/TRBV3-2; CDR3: CASSQDRGQGNSPLHF; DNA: TGTGCCAGCAGCCAAGACAGGGGGCAAGGGAATTCACCCCTCCACTTT
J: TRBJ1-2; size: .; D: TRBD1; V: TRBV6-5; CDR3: CASSYRGQGRYGYTF; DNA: TGTGCCAGCAGTTACCGGGGACAGGGGAGGTATGGCTACACCTTC
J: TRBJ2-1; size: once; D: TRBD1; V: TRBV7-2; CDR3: CASGDRNYNEQFF; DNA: TGTGCCAGCGGGGACAGGAACTACAATGAGCAGTTCTTC
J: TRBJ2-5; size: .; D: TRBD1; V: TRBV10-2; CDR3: CASSVQGISETQYF; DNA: TGCGCCAGCAGTGTACAGGGGATATCAGAGACCCAGTACTTC
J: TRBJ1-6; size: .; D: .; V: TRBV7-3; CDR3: CASSLSPRGESSPLHF; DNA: TGTGCCAGCAGCTTATCCCCCCGCGGGGAATCTTCACCCCTCCACTTT
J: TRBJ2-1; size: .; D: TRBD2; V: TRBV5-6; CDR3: CASSPLAGGNEQFF; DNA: TGTGCCAGCAGCCCCCTAGCGGGAGGTAATGAGCAGTTCTTC
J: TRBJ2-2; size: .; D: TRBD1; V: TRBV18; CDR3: CASSDRTGRTGELFF; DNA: TGTGCCAGCTCGGACCGGACAGGTCGAACCGGGGAGCTGTTTTTT
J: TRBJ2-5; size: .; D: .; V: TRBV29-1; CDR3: CSTRRAGLGQETQYF; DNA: TGCAGTACGAGAAGGGCAGGGTTGGGGCAAGAGACCCAGTACTTC
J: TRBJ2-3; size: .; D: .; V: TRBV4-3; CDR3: CASSQSGGGDTQYF; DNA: TGCGCCAGCAGCCAATCCGGGGGAGGAGATACGCAGTATTTT
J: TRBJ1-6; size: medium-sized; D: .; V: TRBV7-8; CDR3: CASSLESGVNSPLHF; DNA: TGTGCCAGCAGCTTAGAATCAGGTGTTAATTCACCCCTCCACTTT
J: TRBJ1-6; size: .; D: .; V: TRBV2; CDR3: CASSIGGGGINSPLHF; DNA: TGTGCCAGCAGCATAGGGGGTGGTGGGATTAATTCACCCCTCCACTTT
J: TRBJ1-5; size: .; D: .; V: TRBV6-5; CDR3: CASSRGNSNQPQHF; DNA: TGTGCCAGCAGCCGGGGGAATAGCAATCAGCCCCAGCATTTT
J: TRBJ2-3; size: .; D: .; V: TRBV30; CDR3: CAWMTGTAREDTQYF; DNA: TGTGCCTGGATGACGGGGACTGCTCGTGAAGATACGCAGTATTTT
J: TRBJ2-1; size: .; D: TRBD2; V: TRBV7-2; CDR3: CASRPLAGNYNEQFF; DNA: TGTGCCAGCAGGCCACTAGCGGGGAATTACAATGAGCAGTTCTTC
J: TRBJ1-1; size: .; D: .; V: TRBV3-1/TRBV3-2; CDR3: CASSQGFETGNTEAFF; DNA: TGTGCCAGCAGCCAAGGTTTTGAGACAGGGAACACTGAAGCTTTCTTT
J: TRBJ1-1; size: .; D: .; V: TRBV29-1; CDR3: CSVQVGGNTEAFF; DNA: TGCAGCGTTCAAGTGGGAGGAAACACTGAAGCTTTCTTT
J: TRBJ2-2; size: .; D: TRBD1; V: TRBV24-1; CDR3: CATSDQGAIGELFF; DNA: TGTGCCACCAGTGACCAGGGGGCGATCGGGGAGCTGTTTTTT
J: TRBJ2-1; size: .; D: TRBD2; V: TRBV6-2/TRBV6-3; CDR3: CASSRLAGEVGEQFF; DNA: TGTGCCAGCAGTCGACTAGCGGGAGAAGTCGGTGAGCAGTTCTTC
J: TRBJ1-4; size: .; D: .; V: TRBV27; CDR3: CASSFRRREGHDEKLFF; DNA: TGTGCCAGCAGTTTTCGTCGCAGGGAAGGTCATGATGAAAAACTGTTTTTT
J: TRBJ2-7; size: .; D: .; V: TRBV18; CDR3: CASSPQRVYEQYF; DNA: TGTGCCAGCTCACCACAACGGGTCTACGAGCAGTACTTC
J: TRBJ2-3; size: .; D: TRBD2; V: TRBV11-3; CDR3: CASSLSGLAADTQYF; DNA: TGTGCCAGCAGCTTATCCGGGCTAGCGGCAGATACGCAGTATTTT
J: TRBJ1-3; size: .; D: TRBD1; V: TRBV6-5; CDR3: CASGTGTGVGNTIYF; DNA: TGTGCCAGCGGGACCGGGACAGGGGTCGGAAACACCATATATTTT
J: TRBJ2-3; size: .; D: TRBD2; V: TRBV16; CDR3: CASKPAGAVTDTQYF; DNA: TGTGCCAGCAAACCAGCGGGAGCTGTCACAGATACGCAGTATTTT
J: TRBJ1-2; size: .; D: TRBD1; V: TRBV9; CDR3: CASSAPGGFGYGYTF; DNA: TGTGCCAGCAGCGCACCAGGGGGCTTTGGCTATGGCTACACCTTC
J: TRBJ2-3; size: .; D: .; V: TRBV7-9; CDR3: CASSLWAASEILNTQYF; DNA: TGTGCCAGCAGCCTCTGGGCGGCTAGCGAGATCCTCAATACGCAGTATTTT
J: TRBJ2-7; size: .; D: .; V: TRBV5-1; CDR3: CASSPDGPRDEQYF; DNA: TGCGCCAGCAGCCCGGACGGACCGAGGGACGAGCAGTACTTC
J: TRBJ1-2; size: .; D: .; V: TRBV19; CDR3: CASSIRPGQNYGYTF; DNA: TGTGCCAGTAGTATCCGTCCCGGACAGAACTATGGCTACACCTTC
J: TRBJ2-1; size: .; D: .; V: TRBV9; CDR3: CASSGSTGLTGNEQFF; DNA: TGTGCCAGCAGCGGCTCGACAGGTCTCACTGGTAATGAGCAGTTCTTC
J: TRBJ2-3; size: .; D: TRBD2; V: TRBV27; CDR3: CASAFGGRAGQITDTQYF; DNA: TGTGCCAGCGCTTTCGGGGGGAGGGCCGGACAAATCACAGATACGCAGTATTTT
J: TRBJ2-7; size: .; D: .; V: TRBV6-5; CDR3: CASTPNTGAYEQYF; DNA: TGTGCCAGCACCCCGAATACAGGAGCCTACGAGCAGTACTTC
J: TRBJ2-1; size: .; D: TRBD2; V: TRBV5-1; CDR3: CASSWGGVNNEQFF; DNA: TGCGCCAGCAGCTGGGGGGGAGTAAACAATGAGCAGTTCTTC
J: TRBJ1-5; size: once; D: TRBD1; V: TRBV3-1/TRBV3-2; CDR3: CASSLGTGGNQPQHF; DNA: TGTGCCAGCAGCCTCGGGACAGGGGGCAATCAGCCCCAGCATTTT
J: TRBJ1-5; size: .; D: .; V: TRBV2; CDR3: CASSDGRGSNQPQHF; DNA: TGTGCCAGCAGTGATGGTAGAGGGAGCAATCAGCCCCAGCATTTT
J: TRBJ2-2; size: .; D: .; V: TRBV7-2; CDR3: CASSLNRLPNTGELFF; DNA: TGTGCCAGCAGCTTAAACAGGCTACCGAACACCGGGGAGCTGTTTTTT
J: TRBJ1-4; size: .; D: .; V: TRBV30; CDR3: CAWTGHIAGEKLFF; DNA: TGTGCCTGGACCGGACACATCGCCGGGGAAAAACTGTTTTTT
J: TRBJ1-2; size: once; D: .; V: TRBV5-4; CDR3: CASSLASGRVGYTF; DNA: TGTGCCAGCAGCTTGGCCTCGGGGAGGGTGGGCTACACCTTC
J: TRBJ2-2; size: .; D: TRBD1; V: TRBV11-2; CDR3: CASSTGGTTGELFF; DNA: TGTGCCAGCAGCACAGGGGGCACCACCGGGGAGCTGTTTTTT
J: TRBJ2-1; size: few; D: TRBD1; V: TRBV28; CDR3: CASSPSDRANNEQFF; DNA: TGTGCCAGCAGTCCATCGGACAGGGCAAACAATGAGCAGTTCTTC
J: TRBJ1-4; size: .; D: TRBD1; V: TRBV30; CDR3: CAWSRQGVGNEKLFF; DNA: TGTGCCTGGAGTCGCCAGGGGGTCGGTAATGAAAAACTGTTTTTT
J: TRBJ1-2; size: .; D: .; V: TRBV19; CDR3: CASTLARLPRDGYTF; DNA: TGTGCCAGTACTCTCGCCAGGCTACCGAGGGATGGCTACACCTTC
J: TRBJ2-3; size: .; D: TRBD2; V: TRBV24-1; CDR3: CATNSGDLGDTQYF; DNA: TGTGCCACCAATAGCGGGGATCTAGGGGATACGCAGTATTTT
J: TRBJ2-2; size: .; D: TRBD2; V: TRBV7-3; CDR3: CASSPGLVAGELFF; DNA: TGTGCCAGCAGCCCAGGACTAGTCGCCGGGGAGCTGTTTTTT
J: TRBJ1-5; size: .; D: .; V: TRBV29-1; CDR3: CSVGDSEEQPQHF; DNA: TGCAGCGTCGGGGACTCCGAGGAGCAGCCCCAGCATTTT
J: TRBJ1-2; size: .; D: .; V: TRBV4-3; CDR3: CASSQGQAGYTF; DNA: TGCGCCAGCAGCCAAGGGCAGGCAGGCTACACCTTC
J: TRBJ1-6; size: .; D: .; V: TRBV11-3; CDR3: CASSRQLNSPLHF; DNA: TGTGCCAGCAGCCGACAGTTGAACTCACCCCTCCACTTT
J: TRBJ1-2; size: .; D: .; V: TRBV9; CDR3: CASSPGTPVNGYTF; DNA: TGTGCCAGCAGCCCGGGGACACCCGTCAATGGCTACACCTTC
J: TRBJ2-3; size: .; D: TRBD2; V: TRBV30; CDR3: CAWSEGTSTDTQYF; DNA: TGTGCCTGGAGTGAGGGGACTAGTACAGATACGCAGTATTTT
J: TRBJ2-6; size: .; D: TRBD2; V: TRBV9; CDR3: CASSFTSGGSGANVLTF; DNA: TGTGCCAGCAGCTTCACTAGCGGGGGGTCTGGGGCCAACGTCCTGACTTTC
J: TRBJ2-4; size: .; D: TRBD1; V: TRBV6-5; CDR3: CASLGTGWVPWF; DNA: TGTGCCAGCCTCGGGACAGGTTGGGTCCCTTGGTTC
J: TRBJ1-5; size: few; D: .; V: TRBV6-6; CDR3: CASINHMGAGQPQHF; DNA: TGTGCCAGCATTAATCATATGGGGGCCGGGCAGCCCCAGCATTTT
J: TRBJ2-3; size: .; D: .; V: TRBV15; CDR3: CATSRDSFTDTQYF; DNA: TGTGCCACCAGCAGGGACAGTTTCACAGATACGCAGTATTTT
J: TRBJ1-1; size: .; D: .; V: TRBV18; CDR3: CASSPRTLNTEAFF; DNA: TGTGCCAGCTCACCACGAACATTGAACACTGAAGCTTTCTTT
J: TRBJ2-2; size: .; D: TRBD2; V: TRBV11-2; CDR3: CASSLDLAGGIRTGELFF; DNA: TGTGCCAGCAGCTTAGATCTAGCGGGAGGGATTCGTACCGGGGAGCTGTTTTTT
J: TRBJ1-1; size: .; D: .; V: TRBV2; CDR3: CASSEVKGRGLGEAFF; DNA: TGTGCCAGCAGTGAAGTCAAGGGCAGGGGTTTGGGTGAAGCTTTCTTT
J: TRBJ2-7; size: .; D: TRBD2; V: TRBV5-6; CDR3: CASRYGSGHLSEQYF; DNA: TGTGCCAGCAGATATGGTAGCGGGCACCTCTCCGAGCAGTACTTC